Listed below are T cell receptor beta chains from one sample, sequenced in a study of cytomegalovirus exposure and HLA in healthy donors. Sequencing used immunoSEQ multiplex PCR; TCRdb keeps in-frame clones, though not all of them. The table lists over 150,000 clones, approximately 80% of them singletons. Sequencing was carried out using PBMCs. These receptors were taken from a man aged 25-40 years in good health and CMV-seropositive. CDR3s leave out the opening cysteine and the closing phenylalanine or tryptophan. The order of the fields is J gene, V gene, clone size, CDR3 protein. Not every row has a clone size; where given, it reads once, few, many or a size class.

.,TRBV12-2,.,ASRLRTSEPYEQY
TRBJ1-1,TRBV9,.,ASSVSGGHTEAF
TRBJ2-1,TRBV30,.,AWSSGDYNEQF
TRBJ1-5,TRBV28,.,ASIKGNQPQH
TRBJ1-4,TRBV5-4,.,ASSWGQDRVSEKLF
TRBJ2-4,TRBV28,.,ASSDRQGLY
TRBJ1-3,TRBV6-1,few,ASSDSGYSGNTIY
TRBJ2-7,TRBV11-3,once,ASSRRTGLSGGDDEQY
TRBJ2-5,TRBV5-1,.,ASSFGLAGSQETQY
TRBJ1-1,TRBV7-3,once,ASSSGIANTEAF
TRBJ2-1,TRBV2,.,ASKRTWAGEQF
TRBJ1-4,TRBV4-2,.,ASSQDYSKATNEKLF
TRBJ1-4,TRBV6-5,once,ASSPRGTVNEKLF
TRBJ1-3,TRBV18,once,ASSPTHGQGLSGNTIY
TRBJ1-1,TRBV7-9,.,ASSLWTAEAF
TRBJ2-7,TRBV28,.,ASSSIRFGRKNTYEQY
TRBJ2-5,TRBV2,once,ASRGGQDIIEY
TRBJ2-2,TRBV2,few,ASTEQGGELF
TRBJ1-1,TRBV28,.,ASSLWGAKNTEAF
TRBJ2-1,TRBV28,once,ASSLIYRENEQF
TRBJ1-6,TRBV2,.,ASSGQGIYNSPLH
TRBJ2-3,TRBV7-9,.,ASSLEGKEGDTQY
TRBJ2-2,TRBV19,.,ASSAFKGAGELF
TRBJ2-2,TRBV11-2,.,ASSLDPTSGKNTGELF
TRBJ2-3,TRBV9,once,ASSVGQGRADTQY
TRBJ1-5,TRBV15,.,ATSSGQASNQPQH
TRBJ2-3,TRBV4-1,.,ASSQLAAATDTQY
TRBJ2-1,TRBV7-9,.,ASSLDRLQF
TRBJ1-3,TRBV5-1,.,ASSLVGQGAGNTIY
TRBJ1-1,TRBV2,.,ASRTGTRYTEAF
TRBJ1-6,TRBV30,once,AWSGDTGYSPLH
TRBJ2-5,TRBV7-9,.,ASSSRTSGTQY
TRBJ1-3,TRBV2,.,ASQPGGAGNTIY
TRBJ2-7,TRBV7-6,.,ASSLDIVTSGRGEQY
TRBJ2-2,TRBV27,.,ASSLLAALTGELF